A selection of T cell receptor beta chains follows, all from one sample in a study of blood T cells in healthy people across ages. TCRdb re-derived calls from the 5' RACE reads in MiXCR, one entry per CDR3 protein. The top ten hold roughly 10% of the sample, which has approximately 900,000 distinct CDR3 sequences, under 35% seen once. These data were likewise used in another study, on T cells of mothers and their children.

Sequenced material: blood. These receptors were taken from a woman aged 40 to 49 in good health. CDR3s include the opening cysteine and the closing phenylalanine or tryptophan. The D gene is left open where the match is weak. Part of the rows lack a size; the others show once, few, many or a class for expanded clones.

v_gene	d_gene	abundance	j_gene	CDR3nt	CDR3aa
TRBV27	TRBD2	.	TRBJ2-3	TGTGCCAGCAGTTCCACGGGACTAGTGTCCCTAAGCACAGATACGCAGTATTTT	CASSSTGLVSLSTDTQYF
TRBV11-2	.	few	TRBJ1-2	TGTGCCAGCAGCACTACAGGGCCCTATGGCTACACCTTC	CASSTTGPYGYTF
TRBV4-3	.	many	TRBJ2-1	TGCGCCAGCAGCCAAGATCGGGACTCCAACAATGAGCAGTTCTTC	CASSQDRDSNNEQFF
TRBV6-2/TRBV6-3	TRBD2	.	TRBJ2-3	TGTGCCTCCCAGGAACGGGGGGGCCGAACAGATACGCAGTATTTT	CASQERGGRTDTQYF
TRBV2	.	few	TRBJ2-7	TGTGCCAGCCGGACATCACTGTCATACGAGCAGTACTTC	CASRTSLSYEQYF
TRBV5-1	.	.	TRBJ2-4	TGCGCCAGCCGACTTGGTGAGGCCAAAAGCATTCAGTACTTC	CASRLGEAKSIQYF
TRBV28	.	.	TRBJ1-5	TGTGCCAGCAGTTTACCCGGGCTCGCTCAGCCCCAGCATTTT	CASSLPGLAQPQHF
TRBV5-1	TRBD2	many	TRBJ2-1	TGCGCCAGCAGCCCGGTGACTAGCGGGGGTAACAATGAGCAGTTCTTC	CASSPVTSGGNNEQFF
TRBV6-5	.	few	TRBJ1-2	TGTGCCAGCAGTTACTCGGCGGGATCGAGGGGCTACACCTTC	CASSYSAGSRGYTF
TRBV12-3/TRBV12-4	TRBD1	few	TRBJ2-5	TGTGCCAGCAGCACCACGACAGGGGCCAGGGAGACCCAGTACTTC	CASSTTTGARETQYF
TRBV6-6	TRBD1	.	TRBJ1-5	TGTGCCAGCAGTTACTCACCGGGACAGGGGGCGCGGGTAAATCAGCCCCAGCATTTT	CASSYSPGQGARVNQPQHF
TRBV27	TRBD2	.	TRBJ2-3	TGTGCCAGCAGTTTCTACAGCGGGGGGCCGCGATTCAACACAGATACGCAGTATTTT	CASSFYSGGPRFNTDTQYF
TRBV7-2	.	.	TRBJ1-2	TGTGCCAGCAGCGGGGGACATAGCTACACCTTC	CASSGGHSYTF
TRBV14	.	few	TRBJ2-5	TGTGCCAGCAGCCAAGATTCATGGTTACAAGAGACCCAGTACTTC	CASSQDSWLQETQYF
TRBV4-1	.	few	TRBJ1-4	TGCGCCAGCAGCCGGCTGTCAATGACAACTAATGAAAAACTGTTTTTT	CASSRLSMTTNEKLFF
TRBV20-1	.	.	TRBJ1-6	TGCAGTGCTCGGTTTTCGGGAGGTGATAATTCACCCCTCCACTTT	CSARFSGGDNSPLHF
TRBV19	.	few	TRBJ1-1	TGTGCCAGTAGCATCAGCGGCGGGGGCGGAACTGAAGCTTTCTTT	CASSISGGGGTEAFF
TRBV7-2	.	.	TRBJ2-1	TGTGCCAGCAGCTTGGCGGGGGCCTCCAATGAGCAGTTCTTC	CASSLAGASNEQFF
TRBV29-1	TRBD1	.	TRBJ1-1	TGCAGCGTCGACTGGACAGGGATGTTGAACACTGAAGCTTTCTTT	CSVDWTGMLNTEAFF
TRBV5-1	.	few	TRBJ2-1	TGCGCCAGCAGCAGGGATACAGGGAACTCCTACAATGAGCAGTTCTTC	CASSRDTGNSYNEQFF
TRBV2	TRBD1	.	TRBJ1-2	TGTGCCAGCACGTTCCTAACAGGGGATGGCTACACCTTC	CASTFLTGDGYTF
TRBV6-2/TRBV6-3	TRBD2	.	TRBJ2-7	TGTGCCAGCAGTGGGAGACTGGCGGGGGCCTACGAGCAGTACTTC	CASSGRLAGAYEQYF
TRBV7-2	.	many	TRBJ1-4	TGTGCCAGCAGCTTAGGAGGGGCGTATGAAAAACTGTTTTTT	CASSLGGAYEKLFF
TRBV4-1	.	few	TRBJ2-1	TGCGCCAGCAGCCAAGTGAGCTCGGTACTTCGGAATGAGCAGTTCTTC	CASSQVSSVLRNEQFF
TRBV4-1	TRBD1	few	TRBJ2-3	TGCGCCAGCAGCCTTGGGACAGGTCCTTCAGGCACAGATACGCAGTATTTT	CASSLGTGPSGTDTQYF
TRBV4-1	.	few	TRBJ2-7	TGCGCCAGCAGCCAAGACAGGGGCTTTTACGAGCAGTACTTC	CASSQDRGFYEQYF
TRBV12-3/TRBV12-4	.	.	TRBJ2-7	TGTGTCAGCAGTCTAGCGACAGGGCCCACCTACGAGCAGTACTTC	CVSSLATGPTYEQYF
TRBV28	TRBD2	.	TRBJ2-1	TGTGCCAGCAGTACTGGGACTAGCGGGGTAGCGGGTGAGCAGTTCTTC	CASSTGTSGVAGEQFF
TRBV5-1	TRBD1	.	TRBJ2-3	TGCGCCAGCAGCCTGGAAGACAGGGATACAGATACGCAGTATTTT	CASSLEDRDTDTQYF
TRBV4-1	.	few	TRBJ2-3	TGCGCCAGCAGCCCCCTGGTAAGGGAACAGGAAGATACGCAGTATTTT	CASSPLVREQEDTQYF
TRBV28	TRBD1	once	TRBJ1-1	TGTGCCAGTAGGACAGGGGGCCGTATGAACACTGAAGCTTTCTTT	CASRTGGRMNTEAFF
TRBV6-1	.	.	TRBJ1-2	TGTGCCAGCAGCGTCGGGACCGTCGGTGGCTACACCTTC	CASSVGTVGGYTF
TRBV29-1	TRBD2	.	TRBJ2-3	TGCAGCGTTGTAGCGGGAGACAACACAGATACGCAGTATTTT	CSVVAGDNTDTQYF
TRBV29-1	TRBD1	many	TRBJ2-7	TGCAGCGTTGGGGACAGCTACGAGCAGTACTTC	CSVGDSYEQYF
TRBV4-2	.	.	TRBJ2-7	TGTGCCAGTAGCCGAGATTGGGGGACTCCCTCCTACGAGCAGTACTTC	CASSRDWGTPSYEQYF
TRBV29-1	TRBD1	many	TRBJ2-7	TGCAGCGTTGAAGATACAGGGGGGAATGAGCAGTACTTC	CSVEDTGGNEQYF
TRBV28	.	.	TRBJ2-1	TGTGCCAGCAGTCCTAGGAGGGCCATTGTGAATGAGCAGTTCTTC	CASSPRRAIVNEQFF
TRBV18	TRBD2	few	TRBJ2-1	TGTGCCAGCTCACCACTCCCTGTAGGCGGGAGATACAATGAGCAGTTCTTC	CASSPLPVGGRYNEQFF
TRBV20-1	TRBD2	many	TRBJ2-7	TGCAGTGCTAGAGCGAGCGGGGGCATCTACGAGCAGTACTTC	CSARASGGIYEQYF
TRBV6-5	.	.	TRBJ1-1	TGTGCCAGCAGTTACTCAAATCGCGAGAACACTGAAGCTTTCTTT	CASSYSNRENTEAFF
TRBV29-1	.	many	TRBJ1-2	TGCAGCGATACGATAGGGGGCTATGGCTACACCTTC	CSDTIGGYGYTF